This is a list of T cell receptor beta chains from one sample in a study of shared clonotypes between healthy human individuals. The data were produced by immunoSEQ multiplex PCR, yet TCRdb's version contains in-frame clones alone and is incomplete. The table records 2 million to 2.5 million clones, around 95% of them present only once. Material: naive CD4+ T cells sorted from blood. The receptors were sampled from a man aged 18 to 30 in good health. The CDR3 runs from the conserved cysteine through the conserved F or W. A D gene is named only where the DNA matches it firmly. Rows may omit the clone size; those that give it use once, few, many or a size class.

TGTGCCTGGAGAGGAATGGGGGGTCGGTCGCGAGAGCAGTACTTC	CAWRGMGGRSREQYF	NA	TRBJ2-7	TRBV30	NA
TGTGCCTGGAGTGTAACAGGGGGCTCGGACGAGCAGTACTTC	CAWSVTGGSDEQYF	TRBD1	TRBJ2-7	TRBV30	NA
TGCGCCAGCAAAGGTCAGGGGGCAAACTATGGCTACACCTTC	CASKGQGANYGYTF	TRBD1	TRBJ1-2	TRBV5-1	NA
TGTGCCAGTAGTATAGACGGCCCCCAGGGCATGAACACTGAAGCTTTCTTT	CASSIDGPQGMNTEAFF	NA	TRBJ1-1	TRBV19	NA
TGCAGCGCGGGACAGGGCGGAGGTTCACCCCTCCACTTT	CSAGQGGGSPLHF	TRBD1	TRBJ1-6	TRBV29-1	NA
TGTGCCAGCAGTTTAGACCCCACAGATACGCAGTATTTT	CASSLDPTDTQYF	NA	TRBJ2-3	TRBV28	NA
TGTGCCATCAGTGAAGTCGAGAATCCGAGCTATGGCTACACCTTC	CAISEVENPSYGYTF	NA	TRBJ1-2	TRBV10-3	NA
TGTGCCAGCGGGGGACCCACAACCCGTGGCAATCAGCCCCAGCATTTT	CASGGPTTRGNQPQHF	NA	TRBJ1-5	TRBV19	NA
TGCGCCAGCAGACCGACAGGGTCCGGCGGGGAGCTGTTTTTT	CASRPTGSGGELFF	TRBD1	TRBJ2-2	TRBV5-1	once
TGTGCCAGCAGTTTTTGGCCGGAGGGGAGCGAGACCCAGTACTTC	CASSFWPEGSETQYF	NA	TRBJ2-5	TRBV28	NA
TGTGCCAGCAGCTCGACAGGGGTGGAGAATACGCAGTATTTT	CASSSTGVENTQYF	TRBD1	TRBJ2-3	TRBV5-4	NA
TGTGCCAGCAGTCAAGGGGGCGATAACACTGAAGCTTTCTTT	CASSQGGDNTEAFF	TRBD1	TRBJ1-1	TRBV25-1	NA
TGTGCCAGCAGCGGGCCCAGACTAGCGTCCCCAGATACGCAGTATTTT	CASSGPRLASPDTQYF	TRBD2	TRBJ2-3	TRBV28	NA
TGCGCCAGCGGTAGTAGCGGGAGGGCCTACACCGGGGAGCTGTTTTTT	CASGSSGRAYTGELFF	TRBD2	TRBJ2-2	TRBV10-2	NA
TGTGCCAGCAGTGAGGCAGGGGAGGCTTTCTTT	CASSEAGEAFF	NA	TRBJ1-1	TRBV6-1	NA
TGTGCCAGCTCCAGAAGCAGGTCTTATTACGAGCAGTACTTC	CASSRSRSYYEQYF	NA	TRBJ2-7	TRBV6-5	NA
TGTGCCATCAGTGAGTCAGGGACAGTCCAAGAGACCCAGTACTTC	CAISESGTVQETQYF	TRBD1	TRBJ2-5	TRBV10-3	NA
TGCGCCAGCAGCGCCCTCGGGACTAGCGGGGGGGCGACAGATACGCAGTATTTT	CASSALGTSGGATDTQYF	TRBD2	TRBJ2-3	TRBV5-1	NA
TGTGCCAGCTCGGAGACGGGACAGATATTCTACGAGCAGTACTTC	CASSETGQIFYEQYF	TRBD1	TRBJ2-7	TRBV18	NA
TGTGCCAGCAGTGGGACGGGACAGGTTCTCTCTGGGGCCAACGTCCTGACTTTC	CASSGTGQVLSGANVLTF	TRBD1	TRBJ2-6	TRBV25-1	NA
TGTGCCAGTAGTACTTACTCGACAGTTAGGGACGAGCAGTACTTC	CASSTYSTVRDEQYF	NA	TRBJ2-7	TRBV19	NA
TGTGCCAGCAGCTTAATATCAGGGAACATTCAGTACTTC	CASSLISGNIQYF	NA	TRBJ2-4	TRBV7-9	NA
TGTGCCAGCAGCTTAGGGACGGTTAGACAGGGCAGCGAGCAGTACTTC	CASSLGTVRQGSEQYF	TRBD1	TRBJ2-7	TRBV11-2	NA
TGTGCCAGTAGTCCTGGGAGAGCCTACGAGCAGTACTTC	CASSPGRAYEQYF	NA	TRBJ2-7	TRBV19	NA
TGTGCCATCAGTCGGGGGTCCTACGAGCAGTACTTC	CAISRGSYEQYF	NA	TRBJ2-7	TRBV10-3	NA
TGTGCCAGCAGTTCAGTGGCAGGGAGGAGCACTGAAGCTTTCTTT	CASSSVAGRSTEAFF	NA	TRBJ1-1	TRBV6-6	NA
TGTGCCAGCAGTCCTGCCGGGACATCCTCCTACGAGCAGTACTTC	CASSPAGTSSYEQYF	NA	TRBJ2-7	TRBV5-4	NA
TGCGCCAGCAGCTTGAGTTACCAGCGGACAGATACGCAGTATTTT	CASSLSYQRTDTQYF	NA	TRBJ2-3	TRBV5-1	NA
TGTGCCATCAGTGATAGCGGGGCAGGGGAGCTGTTTTTT	CAISDSGAGELFF	TRBD2	TRBJ2-2	TRBV10-3	NA
TGTGCCAGCAGCCTAGGGACTAGCGGGAGTTTTTACGAGCAGTACTTC	CASSLGTSGSFYEQYF	TRBD2	TRBJ2-7	TRBV5-4	NA
TGTGCCAGCAGTTACCGTAGCGGGAGGTTTGAGACCCAGTACTTC	CASSYRSGRFETQYF	TRBD2	TRBJ2-5	TRBV6-6	once
TGCGCCAGCAGCTCCGGGACAGCGAACACCGGGGAGCTGTTTTTT	CASSSGTANTGELFF	TRBD1	TRBJ2-2	TRBV5-1	NA
TGTGCCAGCAGCGAAGGCGGACAGCTCAACACTGAAGCTTTCTTT	CASSEGGQLNTEAFF	NA	TRBJ1-1	TRBV5-4	NA
TGTGCCTGGAGTGCTAGCGGACTCACTTACAATGAGCAGTTCTTC	CAWSASGLTYNEQFF	TRBD2	TRBJ2-1	TRBV30	NA
TGTGCCAGCAGCTTAGTAGGGGGCTTGGACACCGGGGAGCTGTTTTTT	CASSLVGGLDTGELFF	TRBD1	TRBJ2-2	TRBV11-2	once
TGTGCCAGCAGCTTGGTGATAGGGACCGGGAGGGGTGAAGCTTTCTTT	CASSLVIGTGRGEAFF	NA	TRBJ1-1	TRBV5-6	once
TGTGCCAGCAGCTCAAAGGGCGGGGGAATCTACGAGCAGTACTTC	CASSSKGGGIYEQYF	TRBD2	TRBJ2-7	TRBV5-6	NA
TGTGCCAGCAGTACTCGACAGGGGAATTGGAATGAGCAGTTCTTC	CASSTRQGNWNEQFF	TRBD1	TRBJ2-1	TRBV28	once
TGTGCCAGCAGTGAAGAGAGTTTCTCCCAGCCCCAGCATTTT	CASSEESFSQPQHF	NA	TRBJ1-5	TRBV2	NA
TGTGCCAGCAGCCTGACAGGTCTTAATGAAAAACTGTTTTTT	CASSLTGLNEKLFF	NA	TRBJ1-4	TRBV9	NA